This TCR beta chain was documented in a study of blood T cell repertoires in COVID-19 (dated by TCRdb to the early 2020s). Turning to the overall study: Samples covering the acute and convalescent phases of COVID-19 were provided by collaborators in the United States, Italy and Spain. The prospective study material was composed of cDNA or gDNA derived from T cells, B-cell-depleted T cells, or PBMCs. Deeply sampled blood TCRbeta repertoires from subjects exposed to, actively infected with, or recovered from COVID-19 were included in the dataset. The repertoires were made available in a free public database intended to serve as a resource for research on the immune response to SARS-CoV-2. The samples were drawn from the first 160 participants of the ongoing ImmuneRACE study and from over 950 subjects provided by 6 global collaborators. A de-identified subject ID, COVID-19 status, age in years and sex were almost always included in the sample metadata. Where available, HLA class I and class II types were taken from metadata supplied by the sample provider and were not determined by assay-based typing. General findings and caveats noted by the study authors: How much clinical and demographic metadata was included differed by source and by participant, and the metadata was provided uncurated.

The CDR3 holds 14 amino acids from the cysteine to the phenylalanine. Only the CDR3 DNA stays, 42 bases, in frame from base 1. Per the germline V gene, MDHEN is the CDR1 and SYDVKM is the CDR2. V lost 7 bases and J lost 7 bases; the stretch between them is 20 bases long. Whole blood was collected in K2EDTA tubes by collaborating institutions according to the institutions' own protocols. Collaborator samples were shipped for TCRbeta analysis as frozen whole blood, isolated PBMCs, or DNA extracted from either sample type. TCRbeta CDR3 regions were amplified from genomic DNA using the immunoSEQ Assay, a bias-controlled multiplex PCR. Regarding the original processing steps: Within the assay, amplification of reference gene primers was used to estimate how many nucleated cells each sample contained. Sequence reads were collapsed and filtered to measure the absolute abundance of every unique TCRbeta CDR3 rearrangement. For each sample, productive Simpson clonality was calculated by taking the square root of Simpson's diversity index across productive rearrangements. TCRdb stores this immuneACCESS table with in-frame sequences only. Part of the clones is absent; in the studies checked, under half of the shortfall reflects unresolved V genes, and no reason is known for the rest. V and J calls and clone size are those listed in that table; D and trimming were worked out from the DNA. The sample table holds 470,000 or so clones, of which 80% to 90% were seen once. The top ten constitute more than 3% of the sample.

Details on this clone: This clone's antigen is unknown. It has no much larger one-base neighbor in the sample; base qualities were not kept.

Specimen: peripheral blood. Recombination linked TRBV28 to TRBJ2-7; no D segment can be confidently identified. The origin of this receptor is a human donor in a cohort sampled during active COVID-19. The DNA sequence is given as TGTGCCAGCACCCCCCCCGGCGGAGAGTTGGAGCAGTACTTC. Its product reads: CASTPPGGELEQYF.